The clone carrying this T cell receptor (beta chain) appeared a single time. Its antigen remains unknown. The CDR3 runs to 15 residues. The J segment lost 5 bases and the V segment lost 2 bases, leaving 7 bases of the junction unmatched. CDR1 and CDR2 (germline): KGHSH, LQKENI. This specimen comes from a study of cytomegalovirus exposure and HLA in healthy donors. Findings and caveats of the study: Being productive about 90% or about 30% of the time was typical of most TCR beta V segments in an earlier analysis.

With 60 Vbeta and 13 Jbeta primers, the PCR was carried out. Profiling relied on immunoSEQ multiplex PCR, and the TCRdb table lists in-frame clones only, not all of them. Of some 150,000 clones in the sample, 77% were seen once. The chain joins TRBV18 to TRBJ2-5; 8 positions agree with TRBD1. Specimen: PBMCs. This TCR derives from a male donor in good health and CMV-seronegative. The CDR3 loop reads CASSPGDRTWETQYF. CDR3 in DNA: TGTGCCAGCTCACCAGGGGACAGGACCTGGGAGACCCAGTACTTC.